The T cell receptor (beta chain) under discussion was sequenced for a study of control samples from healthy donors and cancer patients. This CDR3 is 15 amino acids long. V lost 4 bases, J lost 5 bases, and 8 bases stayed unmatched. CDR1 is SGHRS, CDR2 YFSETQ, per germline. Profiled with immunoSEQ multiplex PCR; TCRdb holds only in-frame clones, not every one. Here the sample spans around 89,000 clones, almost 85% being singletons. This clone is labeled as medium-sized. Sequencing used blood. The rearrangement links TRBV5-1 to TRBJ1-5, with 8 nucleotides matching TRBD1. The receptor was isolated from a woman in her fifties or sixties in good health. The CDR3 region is CASSAGTGLDQPQHF. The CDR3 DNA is TGCGCCAGCAGCGCTGGGACAGGCTTAGATCAGCCCCAGCATTTT. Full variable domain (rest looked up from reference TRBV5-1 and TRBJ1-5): KAGVTQTPRYLIKTRGQQVTLSCSPISGHRSVSWYQQTPGQGLQFLFEYFSETQRNKGNFPGRFSGRQFSNSRSEMNVSTLELGDSALYLCASSAGTGLDQPQHFGDGTRLSIL.